This record concerns one T cell receptor (beta chain) sequence. Sample-barcoded 5' priming and a J-beta primer mix drove a second PCR of roughly 6 to 12 cycles. Every cDNA molecule carried a tag from a template-switch adaptor bearing 12 random nucleotides. Using its own MiXCR run on the 5' RACE reads, TCRdb lists one record per CDR3 protein. The table shows 1.5 million to 2 million distinct CDR3 sequences, with about 35% occurring only once. The entry originates in a study of blood T cells in healthy people across ages. The length of the CDR3 is 16 residues. Germline loops: CDR1 SGHRS, CDR2 YFSETQ. V trimming: 6 bases; J trimming: 8 bases; junction bases outside the gene matches: 16.

The chain employs TRBV5-1 and TRBJ2-1; 8 bases fit TRBD2. The sequenced material came from blood. The sequence was obtained from a woman aged 25 to 45 in good health. The CDR3 nucleotides read TGCGCCAGCACTCTACTTTCTAGCGGGCGTAAGGATGAGCAGTTCTTC. Translating gives CASTLLSSGRKDEQFF.